The T cell receptor (beta chain) described here comes from a study of beta chain features in type 1 diabetes. Study as a whole: Cells sorted and examined across all samples totaled 85 million to 130 million.

Every isolated RNA sample was fully reverse transcribed, so sequencing captured expressed TCRB transcripts. Assay used: immunoSEQ multiplex PCR; TCRdb lists only in-frame clones, some missing. The sample shows a few hundred thousand clones, over 9.5% of them seen only once. Study-wide results and limits: Whether HLA type affects TCRB rearrangement stayed undetermined in the present work.

In this sample, this clone turned up a few times. Its antigen is unidentified. Input material: naive CD4+ T cells from blood. The receptor comes from a man aged 18 to 30 in good health.

The CDR3 DNA reads TGTGCCAGCAGCCCACAGGGGCTGAACTATGGCTACACCTTC. Its translation is CASSPQGLNYGYTF. The rearrangement links TRBV11-2 to TRBJ1-2; 7 nucleotides match TRBD1. This CDR3 has 14 amino acids. J lost 2 bases, V lost 5 bases, and 5 bases had no gene match. Germline V gives CDR1 SGHAT, CDR2 FQNNGV. Combining the CDR3 with reference TRBV11-2 and TRBJ1-2 gives the whole variable domain EAGVAQSPRYKIIEKRQSVAFWCNPISGHATLYWYQQILGQGPKLLIQFQNNGVVDDSQLPKDRFSAERLKGVDSTLKIQPAKLEDSAVYLCASSPQGLNYGYTFGSGTRLTVV.